This TCR beta chain was observed in a study of Ad26.COV2.S vaccination and SARS-CoV-2 variants. The wider study: A participant enrolled in the COV1001 Ad26.COV2.S trial arm provided the sample. Study-wide findings and caveats: The breadth of spike-specific CD8+ and CD4+ T cell responses after vaccination was reportedly substantial.

Specified treatment: some 20 received Ad26.COV2.S at low or high dose, single or two shots; 5 received placebo; per-sample allocation not given. Sampling was performed 63 days after the first vaccine or placebo injection. The administered vaccine (an Ad26 vector) expressed Wuhan-strain SARS-CoV-2 spike. Germline V lookup: CDR1 MNHEY, CDR2 SVGAGI. The CDR3 spans 13 residues. V gave up 6 bases and J gave up 4 bases, with 12 bases separating them. Comments on this clone: Its antigen is not known.

Repertoires were generated with immunoSEQ multiplex PCR, while TCRdb's copy carries only in-frame clones and drops some. The repertoire holds 350,000 to 450,000 clones, with roughly four fifths as singletons. The sequenced sample was peripheral blood, obtained in a trial of Ad26.COV2.S vaccine versus placebo. The TCR originated in a person between 18 and 65 years old who received the Ad26.COV2.S COVID-19 vaccine or a placebo. The chain combines TRBV6-5 with TRBJ1-2; the D is unclear. CDR3 protein: CASRRWNIYGYTF. The DNA for the CDR3 is TGTGCCAGCAGGAGGTGGAACATCTATGGCTACACCTTC.